This T cell receptor (beta chain) was sequenced during a study of blood T cells in healthy people across ages. Study results and limitations: Naive T cell percentage showed a strong correlation with TCR beta diversity. Older age went with lower TCR beta diversity per million T cells, in a roughly linear way. Investigators treated diversity estimates from one million T cells as underestimates.

Note on this clonotype: Its antigen is as yet unknown.

Each sample used at least 6.5 million PBMCs. Then a second PCR, running roughly 7 to 11 cycles, was carried out with a sample-barcoded 5' primer and a J-beta primer mix. TCRdb processed the 5' RACE reads anew with MiXCR; each CDR3 protein has one entry. The sample records 380,000 or so distinct CDR3 sequences, about 52% being singletons. V was clipped by 6 bases and J by 11 bases, with 25 bases between them. The CDR3 covers 15 residues. This TCR came from a man aged 60 to 75 in good health. The chain combines TRBV12-3 or TRBV12-4 with TRBJ2-5; a weak D match, TRBD1 (6 bases). The material sequenced was blood. Here the CDR3 DNA reads TGTGCCAGCAGAGAGGGACACTCTTCCTACAATGAGCAGTACTTC. It yields the protein CASREGHSSYNEQYF.